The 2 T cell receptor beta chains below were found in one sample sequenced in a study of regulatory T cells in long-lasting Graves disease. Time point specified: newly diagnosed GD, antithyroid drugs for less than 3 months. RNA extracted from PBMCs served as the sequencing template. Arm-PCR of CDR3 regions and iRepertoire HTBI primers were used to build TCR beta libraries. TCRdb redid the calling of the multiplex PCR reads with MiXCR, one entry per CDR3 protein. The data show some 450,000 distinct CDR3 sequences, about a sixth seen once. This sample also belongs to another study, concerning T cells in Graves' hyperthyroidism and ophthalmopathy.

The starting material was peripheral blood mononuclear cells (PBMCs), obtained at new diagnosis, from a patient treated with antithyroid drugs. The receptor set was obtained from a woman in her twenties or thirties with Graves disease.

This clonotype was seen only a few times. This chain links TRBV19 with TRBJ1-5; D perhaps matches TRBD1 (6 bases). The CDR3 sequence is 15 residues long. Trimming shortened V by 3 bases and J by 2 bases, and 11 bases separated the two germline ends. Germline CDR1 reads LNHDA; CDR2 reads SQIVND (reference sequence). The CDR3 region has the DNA TGTGCCAGTAGTATCAGGGGTGTGGGCAATCAGCCCCAGCATTTT. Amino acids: CASSIRGVGNQPQHF.

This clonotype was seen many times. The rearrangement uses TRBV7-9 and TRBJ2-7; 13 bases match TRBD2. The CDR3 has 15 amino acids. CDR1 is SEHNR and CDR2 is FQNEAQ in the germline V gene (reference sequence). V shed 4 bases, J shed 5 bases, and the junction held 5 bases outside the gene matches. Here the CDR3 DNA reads TGTGCCAGCAGCTCTTGGACTAGCGGGAGCCACGAGCAGTACTTC. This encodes CASSSWTSGSHEQYF.